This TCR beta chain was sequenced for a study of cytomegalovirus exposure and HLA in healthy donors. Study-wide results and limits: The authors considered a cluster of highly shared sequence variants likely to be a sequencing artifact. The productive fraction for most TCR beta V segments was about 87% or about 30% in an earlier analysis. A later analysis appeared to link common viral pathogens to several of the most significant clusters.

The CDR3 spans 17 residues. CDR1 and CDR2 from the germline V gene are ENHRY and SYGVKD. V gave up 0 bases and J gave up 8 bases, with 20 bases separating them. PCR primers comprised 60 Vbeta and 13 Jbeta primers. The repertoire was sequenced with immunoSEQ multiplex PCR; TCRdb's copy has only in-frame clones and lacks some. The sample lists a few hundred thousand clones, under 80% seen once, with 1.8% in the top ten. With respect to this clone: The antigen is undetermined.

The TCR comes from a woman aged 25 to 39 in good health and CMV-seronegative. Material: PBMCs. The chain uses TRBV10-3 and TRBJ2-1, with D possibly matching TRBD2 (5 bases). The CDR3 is CAISESASSEMEDEQFF. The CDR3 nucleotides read TGTGCCATCAGTGAGTCTGCTAGCAGTGAAATGGAGGATGAGCAGTTCTTC.